This T cell receptor beta chain was recovered during a study of cytomegalovirus exposure and HLA in healthy donors. General observations from the study: An analysis done earlier found most TCR beta V segments productive about 87% or about 30% of the time. Presence/absence analyses assumed roughly uniform sequencing depth across donors. Researchers had no immune exposure information except CMV serostatus available. Reportedly, cytomegalovirus status was diagnosed with high sensitivity and specificity.

60 Vbeta and 13 Jbeta primers were used in PCR. The protocol was immunoSEQ multiplex PCR, while the TCRdb copy is restricted to in-frame clones and leaves out a portion. The sample lists 130,000 or so clones; roughly 75% were seen once. This clone showed up just a few times. Its antigen is undetermined. This sequence originates from a man aged 35 to 55 in good health and CMV-seronegative. What was sequenced was PBMCs.

The CDR3 bases are TGTGCCAGCAGCCCTGACACGGGACATCAGAGGGAGCAGTACTTC. It codes for CASSPDTGHQREQYF. This chain links TRBV27 with TRBJ2-7; weak D call: TRBD1 (6 bases). V dropped 6 bases and J dropped 7 bases, with 22 bases sitting between them. There are 15 residues in the CDR3. CDR1 is MNHEY and CDR2 is SMNVEV in the germline V gene (reference sequence).